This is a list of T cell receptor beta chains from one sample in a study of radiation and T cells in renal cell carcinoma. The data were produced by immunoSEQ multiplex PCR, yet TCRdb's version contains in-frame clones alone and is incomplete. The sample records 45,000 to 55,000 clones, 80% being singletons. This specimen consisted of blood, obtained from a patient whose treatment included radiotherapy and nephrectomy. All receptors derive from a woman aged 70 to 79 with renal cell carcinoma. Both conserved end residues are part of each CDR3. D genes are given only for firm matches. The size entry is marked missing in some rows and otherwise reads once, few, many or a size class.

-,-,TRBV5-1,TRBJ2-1,TGCGCCAGCAGCTTGGACCTCCAAACTGAGCAGTTCTTC,CASSLDLQTEQFF
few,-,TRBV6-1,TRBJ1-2,TGTGCCAGCAGTGAAAGTGGCTATGGCTACACCTTC,CASSESGYGYTF
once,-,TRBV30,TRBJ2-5,TGTGCCTGGAGTCCTCTGAGGGAGACCCAGTACTTC,CAWSPLRETQYF
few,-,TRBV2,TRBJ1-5,TGTGCCAGCAGTAGACAAACCAATCAGCCCCAGCATTTT,CASSRQTNQPQHF
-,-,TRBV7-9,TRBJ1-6,TGTGCCAGCAGCTTGGGGACAAGGGGCCCCCCCCTCCACTTT,CASSLGTRGPPLHF
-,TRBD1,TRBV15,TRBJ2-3,TGTGCCACCAGCAGAGGTAGGGACAGTGGCACAGATACGCAGTATTTT,CATSRGRDSGTDTQYF
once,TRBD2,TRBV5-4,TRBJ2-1,TGTGCCAGCAGCTCGACGGGACTAGCGGGAGATGAGCAGTTCTTC,CASSSTGLAGDEQFF
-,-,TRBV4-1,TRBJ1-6,TGCGCCAGCAGCCAAGGTTTATTGCAGAGTTCACCCCTCCACTTT,CASSQGLLQSSPLHF
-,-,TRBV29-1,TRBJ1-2,TGCAGCGCTGGGCCAGGGAAGGACTATGGCTACACCTTC,CSAGPGKDYGYTF
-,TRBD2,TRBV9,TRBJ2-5,TGTGCCAGCAGCGCGCCGGGACTAGCGGGGGGAGTGACCCAGTACTTC,CASSAPGLAGGVTQYF
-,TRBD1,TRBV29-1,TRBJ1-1,TGCAGCGTTGAGGAGCAGGGGGTGACTGAAGCTTTCTTT,CSVEEQGVTEAFF
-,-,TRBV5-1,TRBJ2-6,TGCGCCAGCAGCTTAGTGGGAACTGGGGCCAACGTCCTGACTTTC,CASSLVGTGANVLTF
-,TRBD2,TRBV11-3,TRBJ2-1,TGTGCCAGCAGCTTAGGGGGCCTAGCGGGAGTTCCCGAGCAGTTCTTC,CASSLGGLAGVPEQFF
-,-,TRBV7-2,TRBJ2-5,TGTGCCAGCAGCCTTGGAGGGCCCAGAGGGGAGACCCAGTACTTC,CASSLGGPRGETQYF
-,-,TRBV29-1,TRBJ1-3,TGCAGCGTTGAAGAAAGAGGGAACTTCGGCTCTGGAAACACCATATATTTT,CSVEERGNFGSGNTIYF
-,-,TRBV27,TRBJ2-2,TGTGCCAGCAGTTTTGGACCCTCGGTCACCGGGGAGCTGTTTTTT,CASSFGPSVTGELFF
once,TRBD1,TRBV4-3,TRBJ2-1,TGCGCCAGCAGCCACGGACAGGGGGCACATGAGCAGTTCTTC,CASSHGQGAHEQFF
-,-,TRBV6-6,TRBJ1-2,TGTGCCAGCAGTTACTCGGGGAGCTATGGCTACACCTTC,CASSYSGSYGYTF
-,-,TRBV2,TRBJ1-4,TGTGCCAGCAACACGGACACAGGGAATGAAAAACTGTTTTTT,CASNTDTGNEKLFF
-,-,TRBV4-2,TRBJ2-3,TGTGCCAGCAGCCAAGCGGCATCAAGCACAGATACGCAGTATTTT,CASSQAASSTDTQYF
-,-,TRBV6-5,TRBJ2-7,TGTGCCAGCAGCAACGGGCCCCACAGAATTTACGAGCAGTACTTC,CASSNGPHRIYEQYF
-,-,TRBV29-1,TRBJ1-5,TGCAGCGTTTCACAGACGTCTAATAGCAATCAGCCCCAGCATTTT,CSVSQTSNSNQPQHF
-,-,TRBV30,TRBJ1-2,TGTGCCTGGAGGGGGGCAGGCTATGGCTACACCTTC,CAWRGAGYGYTF
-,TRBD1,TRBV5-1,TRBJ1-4,TGCGCCAGCAGCTTCTCGACAGGGAATAATGAAAAACTGTTTTTT,CASSFSTGNNEKLFF
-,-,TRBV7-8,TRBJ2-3,TGTGCCAGCAGCTTAGAGTACAGTAGAGCGGCAACTAGCACAGATACGCAGTATTTT,CASSLEYSRAATSTDTQYF
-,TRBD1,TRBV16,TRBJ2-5,TGTGCCAGCAGCCTGCGGACAGGGAAACAAGAGACCCAGTACTTC,CASSLRTGKQETQYF
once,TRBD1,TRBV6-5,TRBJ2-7,TGTGCCAGCAGTTACGGGACAGAGTACGAGCAGTACTTC,CASSYGTEYEQYF
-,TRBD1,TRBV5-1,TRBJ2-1,TGCGCCAGCAGCTTGGGGCGAGGGGGCAGCTCCTACAATGAGCAGTTCTTC,CASSLGRGGSSYNEQFF
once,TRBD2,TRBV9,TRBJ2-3,TGTGCCAGCAGCCTCGGGACTAGCGGGAGCGGTTCAGATACGCAGTATTTT,CASSLGTSGSGSDTQYF
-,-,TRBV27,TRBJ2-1,TGTGCCAGCAGTACCCTCTCAGCGCGGCAGTTCTTC,CASSTLSARQFF
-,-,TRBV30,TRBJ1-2,TGTGCCTGGAGTGTTCGAGAGGATGGCTACACCTTC,CAWSVREDGYTF
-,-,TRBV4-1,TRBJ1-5,TGCGCCAGCAGCCTCGAGGTAAATCAGCCCCAGCATTTT,CASSLEVNQPQHF
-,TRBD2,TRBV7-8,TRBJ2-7,TGTGCCAGCAGCGGGACTAGCGGGGATGCGGGGCAGTACTTC,CASSGTSGDAGQYF
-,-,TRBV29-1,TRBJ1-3,TGCAGCGTTGACCCTTCGGGGGCTGGAAACACCATATATTTT,CSVDPSGAGNTIYF
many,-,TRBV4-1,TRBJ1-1,TGCGCCAGCAGCCAAGAATTGGGCCAGATGAACACTGAAGCTTTCTTT,CASSQELGQMNTEAFF
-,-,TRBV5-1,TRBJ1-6,TGCGCCAGCAGCTTGAGAGGGTACCCCGATAATTCACCCCTCCACTTT,CASSLRGYPDNSPLHF
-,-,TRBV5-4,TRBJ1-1,TGTGCCAGCAGCTTGAGCATGAACACTGAAGCTTTCTTT,CASSLSMNTEAFF
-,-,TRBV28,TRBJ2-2,TGTGCCAGCTCTTACCGTGGGCCGCACACCGGGGAGCTGTTTTTT,CASSYRGPHTGELFF
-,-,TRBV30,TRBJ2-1,TGTGCCTGGAAGAATGATAGGGCGGGGTGGTACAATGAGCAGTTCTTC,CAWKNDRAGWYNEQFF
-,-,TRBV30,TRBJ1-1,TGTGCCTGGAGTACGACCGACACTGAAGCTTTCTTT,CAWSTTDTEAFF
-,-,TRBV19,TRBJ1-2,TGTGCCAGTAGTATGGCGCAGGGCTTAGGCTATGGCTACACCTTC,CASSMAQGLGYGYTF
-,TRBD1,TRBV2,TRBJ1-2,TGTGCCGGTGGACAGGAGAACTATGGCTACACCTTC,CAGGQENYGYTF
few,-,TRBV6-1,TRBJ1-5,TGTGCCAGCAGTGAAATGGCAGATAGCAATCAGCCCCAGCATTTT,CASSEMADSNQPQHF
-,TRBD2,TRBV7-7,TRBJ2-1,TGTGCCAGCAGCCCGGGACTAGCGGGAGGTATATATGAGCAGTTCTTC,CASSPGLAGGIYEQFF
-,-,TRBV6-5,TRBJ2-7,TGTGCCAGCAGTTACTCCTCGGCAAGCTCCTACGAGCAGTACTTC,CASSYSSASSYEQYF
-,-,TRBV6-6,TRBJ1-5,TGTGCCAGCAGTGCCGCGAGCAGCTTCAATCAGCCCCAGCATTTT,CASSAASSFNQPQHF
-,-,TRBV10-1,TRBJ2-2,TGCGCCAGCAGCAGGGGTCCGAACACCGGGGAGCTGTTTTTT,CASSRGPNTGELFF
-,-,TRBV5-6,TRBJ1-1,TGTGCCAGCAGCCCTCAGAGTAACACTGAAGCTTTCTTT,CASSPQSNTEAFF
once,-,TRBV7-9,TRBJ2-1,TGTGCCAGCAGCTCGACTGTTGATGAGCAGTTCTTC,CASSSTVDEQFF
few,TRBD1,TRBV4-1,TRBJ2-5,TGCGCCAGCAGCCAACTAGGAAGGACAGGAGTGGACCAAGAGACCCAGTACTTC,CASSQLGRTGVDQETQYF
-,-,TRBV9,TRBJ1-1,TGTGCCAGCAGCGCCCAAGGGGGGGGGAACACTGAAGCTTTCTTT,CASSAQGGGNTEAFF
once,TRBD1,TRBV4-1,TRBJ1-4,TGCGCCAGCAGCCAACTTACCGGACAGGCTATAAATGAAAAACTGTTTTTT,CASSQLTGQAINEKLFF
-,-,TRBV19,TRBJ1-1,TGTGCCAGTCGGAGCAGGGAGGGGACTGAAGCTTTCTTT,CASRSREGTEAFF
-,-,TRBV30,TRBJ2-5,TGTGCCTGGAGTGTTCTGCAGGCGGAGACCCAGTACTTC,CAWSVLQAETQYF
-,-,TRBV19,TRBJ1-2,TGTGCCAGTACTTCACCCGGGGGGGGCTGGATCTATGGCTACACCTTC,CASTSPGGGWIYGYTF